This TCR beta chain was recovered during a study of blood T cell repertoires in COVID-19. Study summary: Researchers got acute and convalescent COVID-19 samples from the United States, Italy and Spain. Sources were T cells, B-cell-depleted T cells, or PBMCs; the material itself was cDNA or gDNA.

Measured with immunoSEQ multiplex PCR; TCRdb has only the in-frame clones, and not every one. The table shows 250,000 to 300,000 clones, with 80% to 85% occurring only once. The CDR3 is made up of 16 amino acids. Per germline, CDR1 SGHAT and CDR2 FQDESV (reference sequence). V dropped 1 base and J dropped 10; count of bases not matched to a gene: 10. Sequencing used peripheral blood. The receptor was isolated from a woman in her sixties with active or convalescent COVID-19. The J gene is TRBJ2-1, the V gene TRBV11-1; 10 bases map to TRBD2. The CDR3 coding sequence is TGTGCCAGCAGCTTAGGGGGAGCGGGGGGGCCACGGGAGCAGTTCTTC. Translated: CASSLGGAGGPREQFF.